The 5 T cell receptor beta chains given below trace back to one sample, sequenced in a study of CD8 T cells in ankylosing spondylitis. No antigen is known for these receptors. Study-wide points: Among TCR beta sequences, a motif of several highly homologous variants appeared characteristic of ankylosing spondylitis blood.

TCRdb independently ran MiXCR on the 5' RACE reads; one entry per CDR3 protein. The data show about 800,000 distinct CDR3 sequences, 12% seen once. Sequences were obtained from blood, either unsorted or a sorted T cell fraction (not recorded which). Source of these receptors: a male donor with ankylosing spondylitis.

There are a few counts of this clonotype. J is TRBJ2-7 and V is TRBV20-1; TRBD1 is a possible D gene (6 bases). In germline, CDR1 is DFQATT, CDR2 SNEGSKA (reference sequence). V lost 6 bases to trimming and J lost 2 bases, with 17 bases between them. CDR3 size: 14 residues. Here the CDR3 DNA reads TGCAGTGCCAGGTTCGGGCAGGGGACCTACGAGCAGTACTTC. Protein: CSARFGQGTYEQYF.

This clonotype showed up just a few times. The chain couples TRBV6-2 or TRBV6-3 to TRBJ2-5; possible D gene TRBD2, 5 bases. From germline, CDR1 is MNHEY and CDR2 SVGEGT. The CDR3 totals 13 residues. V lost 5 bases and J 5 bases, leaving 12 bases between the germline ends. CDR3 nucleotides: TGTGCCAGCAGTCGAGCGGCCGGGGAGACCCAGTACTTC. Its protein product is CASSRAAGETQYF.

This clonotype was counted only a few times. The chain joins TRBV21-1 to TRBJ1-2; TRBD1 is the table's D call, not checked against the DNA. TRBV21-1 represents a pseudogene. CDR3 length: 17 amino acids. CDR3 sequence: CASRTENPGTGTDGYTF. The CDR3 DNA reads TGTGCCAGCAGGACCGAGAACCCCGGGACAGGGACCGATGGCTACACCTTC.

The chain combines TRBV7-9 with TRBJ2-2; D is unclear. Germline V gene lookup returns CDR1 SEHNR and CDR2 FQNEAQ (reference sequence). The V and J ends lost 2 bases and 7 bases respectively, with 14 bases between them. The CDR3 runs 15 residues. Written as DNA, the CDR3 is TGTGCCAGCAGCTTATTCCGGCAGCCAGACGGGGAGCTGTTTTTT. Translation: CASSLFRQPDGELFF.

This clonotype has only a few counts. The chain recombines TRBV10-3 with TRBJ2-3, with 10 bases identical to TRBD1. The germline CDR1 and CDR2 sequences are ENHRY and SYGVKD. V lost 5 bases to trimming and J lost 5 bases; unmatched junction nucleotides: 10. The CDR3 loop spans 16 amino acids. In nucleotides, the CDR3 is TGTGCCATCAGTACCACCGGGACAGGGGTAAGAGATACGCAGTATTTT. Amino acid sequence: CAISTTGTGVRDTQYF.